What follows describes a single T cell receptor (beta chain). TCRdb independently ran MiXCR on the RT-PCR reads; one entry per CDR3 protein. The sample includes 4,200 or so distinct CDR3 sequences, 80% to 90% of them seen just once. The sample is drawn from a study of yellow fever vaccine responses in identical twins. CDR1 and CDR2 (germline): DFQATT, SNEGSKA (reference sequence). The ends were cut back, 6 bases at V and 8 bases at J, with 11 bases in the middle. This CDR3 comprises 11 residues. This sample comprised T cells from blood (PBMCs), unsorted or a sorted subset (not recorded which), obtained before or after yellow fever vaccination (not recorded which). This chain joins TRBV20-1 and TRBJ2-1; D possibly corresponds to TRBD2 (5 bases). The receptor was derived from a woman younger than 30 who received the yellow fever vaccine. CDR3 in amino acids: CSAADGDEQFF. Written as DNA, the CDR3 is TGCAGTGCAGCGGACGGCGATGAGCAGTTCTTC.